A single sample gave rise to the 6 T cell receptor beta chains below, sequenced in a study of identical twins. TCRdb called the 5' RACE reads again in MiXCR, with one record for every CDR3 protein. The sample contains 1,800,000 or so distinct CDR3 sequences, about 32% of which appear only once. Source material: cord blood. The receptors originated from a newborn girl in good health.

Turning to this clonotype: One junction end disagrees with the germline gene, perhaps due to a read error. The chain joins TRBV5-1 to TRBJ1-2; 7 bases agree with TRBD1. This CDR3 is built from 14 residues. CDR1 and CDR2 (germline): SGHRS, YFSETQ. CDR3 coding DNA: TGCGCCGGCAGCTTGGGACAGACTAACTATGGCTACACCTTC. This translates into CAGSLGQTNYGYTF.

Regarding this clonotype: Germline is not matched at one junction end, which may reflect a read error. This chain connects TRBV7-2 to TRBJ2-7; 9 positions match TRBD2. CDR1 is SGHTA and CDR2 is FQGNSA in the germline V gene. The CDR3 is 15 amino acids. The CDR3 loop is CASSLGTSPSHEQYF. The CDR3 DNA sequence: TGTGCCAGCAGCTTGGGGACTAGCCCCTCCCACGAGCAGTACTTC.

This clonotype was seen more than once but under ten times. The V call is TRBV7-2, the J call TRBJ2-1; 8 positions agree with TRBD2. Germline CDR1 and CDR2: SGHTA and FQGNSA. V was clipped by 5 bases and J by 4 bases; unmatched bases: 10. The CDR3 spans 16 residues. The CDR3 reads CASSPKGRGEYNEQFF. The DNA for the CDR3 is TGTGCCAGCAGCCCTAAAGGGCGGGGGGAATACAATGAGCAGTTCTTC.

In its sample, this clonotype was seen once. This chain connects TRBV30 to TRBJ1-5, with D tentatively TRBD1 (5 bases). This CDR3 is 13 amino acids long. The V gene lost 2 bases and the J gene lost 0 bases, with 5 bases spanning the gap. CDR1 and CDR2 from the germline V gene are GTSNPN and SVGIG (reference sequence). The CDR3 here is CAWSQGSNQPQHF. CDR3 sequence (DNA): TGTGCCTGGAGTCAGGGTAGCAATCAGCCCCAGCATTTT. The entire variable domain, with the rest obtained from reference TRBV30 and TRBJ1-5, is as follows: SQTIHQWPATLVQPVGSPLSLECTVEGTSNPNLYWYRQAAGRGLQLLFYSVGIGQISSEVPQNLSASRPQDRQFILSSKKLLLSDSGFYLCAWSQGSNQPQHFGDGTRLSIL.

The chain has TRBV3-1 and TRBJ2-1; D is undetermined. The germline V gene has CDR1 LGHDT and CDR2 YNNKEL (reference sequence). The CDR3 runs to 15 residues. Trimming pared 0 bases from V and 6 bases from J, leaving 12 bases between. CDR3: CASSQDVLIINEQFF. CDR3 DNA: TGTGCCAGCAGCCAAGATGTGTTAATTATCAATGAGCAGTTCTTC.

Concerning this clonotype: One end of the junction varies from germline; a read error may be responsible. The chain is built from TRBV20-1 and TRBJ2-2, with TRBD2 identical over 13 bases. The CDR3 covers 16 residues. CDR1 and CDR2 from the germline V gene are DFQATT and SNEGSKA (reference sequence). This CDR3 reads CSAPHTSGGAPGELFF. The CDR3 DNA reads TGCAGTGCACCACACACTAGCGGGGGGGCCCCCGGGGAGCTTTTTTTT.